This entry lists 17 T cell receptor beta chains sequenced from one sample in a study of T cell responses to AZD1222 COVID-19 vaccine. Only in-frame clones appear in the TCRdb table, and some are missing; sequencing was by immunoSEQ multiplex PCR. The sample has 120,000 to 150,000 clones, just over 85% seen once; the top ten hold approximately 5%. The sample was peripheral blood, taken 28 days after the second AZD1222 dose. The source is an adult who received the AZD1222 COVID-19 vaccine.

V gene TRBV9 combines with J gene TRBJ2-3; D might be TRBD2 (6 bases). V was pared by 3 bases and J by 0 bases, with 11 bases between. Germline V lookup: CDR1 SGDLS, CDR2 YYNGEE. This CDR3 has 15 residues. The CDR3 sequence is CASSERGTSTDTQYF. CDR3 bases: TGTGCCAGCAGCGAACGCGGGACTAGCACAGATACGCAGTATTTT.

This sequence joins TRBV7-2 and TRBJ1-6; TRBD1 is a possible D gene (5 bases). The CDR3 spans 14 residues. The germline V and J ends were trimmed by 5 bases and 4 bases, with 9 bases remaining between them. CDR1 and CDR2 from the germline V gene are SGHTA and FQGNSA. As DNA, the CDR3 is TGTGCCAGCAGCACCCGACAGTATAATTCACCCCTCCACTTT. This encodes CASSTRQYNSPLHF.

This rearrangement joins TRBV4-1 to TRBJ1-2; D call uncertain. The CDR3 covers 15 residues. Germline CDR1 MGHRA, CDR2 YSYEKL. Trimming pared 4 bases from V and 2 bases from J, leaving 14 bases between. CDR3 sequence reads: CASSLEAQSNYGYTF. Written as DNA, the CDR3 is TGCGCCAGCAGCCTGGAGGCGCAGTCCAACTATGGCTACACCTTC.

V and J are TRBV30 and TRBJ1-4, with 7 bases that match TRBD1. CDR3 length: 16 amino acids. Germline CDR1 is GTSNPN and CDR2 is SVGIG (reference sequence). V lost 1 base and J lost 8; bases outside the gene matches: 13. The CDR3 DNA sequence: TGTGCCTGGAGTGGACAGGGAGGTAGCCGTTGGGAAAAACTGTTTTTT. This gives the protein CAWSGQGGSRWEKLFF.

This chain connects TRBV19 to TRBJ2-1; D perhaps matches TRBD1 (5 bases). The CDR3 contains 14 residues. Germline lookup yields CDR1 LNHDA and CDR2 SQIVND (reference sequence). The V end was cut by 10 bases, the J end by 2 bases, with 15 bases between. The CDR3 coding sequence is TGTGCCACCCAAAAGGACATACCCTACAATGAGCAGTTCTTC. This codes for CATQKDIPYNEQFF.

The rearrangement links TRBV24-1 to TRBJ2-7, with 7 bases that match TRBD2. CDR3 length: 14 residues. V dropped 0 bases and J dropped 9; count of bases not matched to a gene: 7. Germline V gene sequence: CDR1 KGHDR, CDR2 SFDVKD. The DNA of the CDR3 is TGTGCCACCAGTGATTTGGAGCGGGAACGTGGGCAGTACTTC. As protein: CATSDLERERGQYF.

The chain employs TRBV10-2 and TRBJ1-5; no clear D gene. Germline CDR1 WSHSY, CDR2 SAAADI. The CDR3 runs to 14 residues. V lost 2 bases to trimming and J lost 2 bases, with 7 bases between them. The CDR3 DNA is TGCGCCAGCAGTGAGGGGCGGGGCAATCAGCCCCAGCATTTT. This gives the protein CASSEGRGNQPQHF.

This chain joins TRBV5-1 and TRBJ2-7, with TRBD1 matching 8 bases. CDR3 size: 14 residues. The germline CDR1 and CDR2 sequences are SGHRS and YFSETQ. V gave up 2 bases and J gave up 2 bases; unmatched junction bases: 3. In DNA, the CDR3 is TGCGCCAGCAGCTTCTGGGGACAGGCCTACGAGCAGTACTTC. Translation gives CASSFWGQAYEQYF.

The chain joins TRBV6-6 to TRBJ2-7, with 8 positions matching TRBD1. Germline V gives CDR1 MNHNY, CDR2 SVGAGI (reference sequence). V was clipped by 6 bases and J by 5 bases; unmatched bases: 9. The length of the CDR3 is 14 residues. DNA of the CDR3: TGTGCCAGCAGACCCCGGACAGGGAACGACGAGCAGTACTTC. It is translated as CASRPRTGNDEQYF.

The chain recombines TRBV15 with TRBJ1-6; TRBD1 matches at 12 bases. V lost 0 bases, J lost 2 bases, and 2 bases stayed unmatched. The CDR3 runs to 18 residues. Germline values: CDR1 LNHNV, CDR2 YYDKDF (reference sequence). The CDR3: CATSRDGDRGPYNSPLHF. CDR3 DNA sequence: TGTGCCACCAGCAGAGATGGGGACAGGGGGCCCTATAATTCACCCCTCCACTTT.

The count of this clone is one. This chain joins TRBV27 and TRBJ1-5, with D tentatively TRBD1 (6 bases). V gave up 5 bases and J gave up 7 bases, with 21 bases separating them. CDR1 is MNHEY, CDR2 SMNVEV, per germline (reference sequence). The CDR3 is 16 residues long. The CDR3 region has the DNA TGTGCCAGCAGTCCGCTACAGGGAATGGTGGTGCAGCCCCAGCATTTT. Residues: CASSPLQGMVVQPQHF.

The chain links TRBV11-2 to TRBJ2-3; D tentatively fits TRBD1 or TRBD2 (5 bases each). Trimming took off 0 bases at V and 2 bases at J, with 12 bases between the two ends. Germline-derived CDR1 and CDR2 are SGHAT and FQNNGV. The length of the CDR3 is 16 residues. The CDR3 sequence is CASSLETGRNTDTQYF. The CDR3 region has the DNA TGTGCCAGCAGCTTAGAGACGGGACGGAACACAGATACGCAGTATTTT.

This rearrangement joins TRBV7-2 to TRBJ2-5, with D perhaps given as TRBD1 or TRBD2 (7 bases each). CDR1 is SGHTA, CDR2 FQGNSA, per germline. Trimming shortened V by 4 bases and J by 5 bases, and 14 bases separated the two germline ends. The CDR3 totals 14 residues. The CDR3 loop reads CASSYSGGDETQYF. DNA of the CDR3: TGTGCCAGCAGCTATTCAGGGGGGGATGAGACCCAGTACTTC.

The chain couples TRBV6-1 to TRBJ1-6; TRBD1 matches 7 bases. CDR1 is MNHNS, CDR2 SASEGT, per germline. The CDR3 length is 15 residues. Trimming at V came to 3 bases and at J to 2 bases, leaving 1 base not matched to a gene. In DNA form, the CDR3 reads TGTGCCAGCAGTGAGGGACAGCCCTATAATTCACCCCTCCACTTT. This sequence encodes CASSEGQPYNSPLHF.

The chain uses TRBV18 and TRBJ1-4; TRBD1 agrees at 10 bases. Germline CDR1 reads KGHSH; CDR2 reads LQKENI. CDR3 length equals 19 residues. V dropped 3 bases and J dropped 0; count of bases not matched to a gene: 10. The CDR3: CASSPGVRTGGTTNEKLFF. The CDR3 region has the DNA TGTGCCAGCTCACCCGGAGTGAGGACAGGGGGAACAACTAATGAAAAACTGTTTTTT.

This clone was counted between two and nine times. The CDR3 protein is CASSAMSVSSYNSPLHF. CDR3 sequence (DNA): TGTGCCAGCAGTGCGATGTCGGTGAGCTCCTATAATTCACCCCTCCACTTT. This sequence joins TRBV6-1 and TRBJ1-6; D gene ambiguous. The CDR3 covers 17 residues. The V and J ends lost 4 bases and 0 bases respectively, with 13 bases between them. Germline values: CDR1 MNHNS, CDR2 SASEGT.

This sequence joins TRBV15 and TRBJ2-1, with 8 bases lining up with TRBD1. V lost 0 bases, J lost 6 bases, and 4 bases stayed unmatched. Germline V gene sequence: CDR1 LNHNV, CDR2 YYDKDF (reference sequence). This CDR3 is built from 15 residues. The CDR3 here is CATSRDPTGGNEQFF. The DNA for the CDR3 is TGTGCCACCAGCAGAGATCCCACAGGGGGCAATGAGCAGTTCTTC.